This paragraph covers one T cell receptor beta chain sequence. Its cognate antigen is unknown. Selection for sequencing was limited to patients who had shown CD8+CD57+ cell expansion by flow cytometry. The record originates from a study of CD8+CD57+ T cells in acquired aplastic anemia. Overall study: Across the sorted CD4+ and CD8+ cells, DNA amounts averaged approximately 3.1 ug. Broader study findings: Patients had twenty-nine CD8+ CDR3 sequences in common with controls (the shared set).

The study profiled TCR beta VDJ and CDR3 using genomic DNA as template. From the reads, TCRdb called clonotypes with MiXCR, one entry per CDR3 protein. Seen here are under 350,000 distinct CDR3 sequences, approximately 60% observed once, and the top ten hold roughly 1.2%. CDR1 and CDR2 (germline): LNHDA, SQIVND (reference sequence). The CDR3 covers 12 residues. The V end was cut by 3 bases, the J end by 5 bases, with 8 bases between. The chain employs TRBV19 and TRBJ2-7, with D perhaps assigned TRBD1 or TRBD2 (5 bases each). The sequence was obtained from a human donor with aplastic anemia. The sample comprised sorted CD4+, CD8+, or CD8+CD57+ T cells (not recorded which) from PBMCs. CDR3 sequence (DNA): TGTGCCAGTAGTATGGGACGTGACGAGCAGTACTTC. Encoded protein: CASSMGRDEQYF.